The clone carrying this TCR beta chain was picked up a small number of times. Its antigen is still unknown. V lost 7 bases and J lost 8, with 6 bases in between. The CDR3 extends over 10 amino acids. Germline V gene data show CDR1 as SEHNR and CDR2 as FQNEAQ (reference sequence). This sample was included in a study of identical twins. General study findings and limits: Out-of-frame alpha sequences common to twins exhibited a surplus of low generation probability. Invariant MAIT and iNKT cells may have partly biased zero-insertion analyses.

TCRdb fed the 5' RACE reads into MiXCR, producing one record per CDR3 protein. Of 700,000 or so distinct CDR3 sequences listed, 8.6% were seen once; the top ten hold 0.8% to 1%. These sequences were also reported in another study, on yellow fever vaccine responses in identical twins.

This clonotype was sampled from a woman aged 18 to 35 in good health. Input material: PBMCs. The rearrangement joins TRBV7-9 to TRBJ2-1; D remains unclear. CDR3: CASNGYEQFF. The DNA of the CDR3 is TGTGCCAGCAATGGGTATGAGCAGTTCTTC.